The clone carrying this TCR beta chain showed up just a few times. The antigen remains unidentified. This entry comes from a study of T cell repertoires in cytomegalovirus infection. From the reads, TCRdb called clonotypes with MiXCR, one entry per CDR3 protein. The sample records hundreds of thousands of distinct CDR3 sequences, roughly 30% being singletons. The clonotype was recovered from a human donor in good health (CMV status not recorded). Some clones in this sample may be carry-over from other donors' samples. This specimen was cultured PBMCs, taken from culture after CMV antigen stimulation.

The CDR3 DNA sequence: TGTGCCAGCAGTCCAGTCCCGGGACTAGCGGGGGGCTTCACAGATACGCAGTATTTT. This sequence encodes CASSPVPGLAGGFTDTQYF. The chain recombines TRBV2 with TRBJ2-3; 15 nucleotides match TRBD2. V trimming: 5 bases; J trimming: 2 bases; junction bases outside the gene matches: 11. CDR1 and CDR2 from the germline V gene are SNHLY and FYNNEI. This CDR3 contains 19 residues.